This TCR beta chain was observed in a study of human T cells and chemical hapten exposure. This clonotype was picked up many times. Original processing notes: Across samples, TCR counts had a median of roughly 91,000 and ranged from about 20,000 to 750,000. TCRdb itself ran the RACE reads through MiXCR, one entry per CDR3 protein. TCRdb, rather than the study authors, made the V and J calls. Of fewer than 90,000 distinct CDR3 sequences in the sample, about 6.3% were seen once. Germline loops: CDR1 SNHLY, CDR2 FYNNEI. V was cut by 8 bases and J by 3 bases, with 8 bases left in between. CDR3 size: 11 residues. This sample's time point: patch test 2, 6 weeks after DPC sensitization. The treatment was: therapeutic diphenylcyclopropenone sensitization with weekly scalp DPC. Blood draws preceded each patch test application.

V usage is TRBV2 and J usage is TRBJ2-7; the D gene is possibly TRBD1 (6 bases). Sequenced here: whole blood, sampled in connection with sensitization to the hapten diphenylcyclopropenone (DPC). The receptor comes from a woman younger than 45 with alopecia areata. Some clones in this sample may be carry-over from other donors' samples. The CDR3 DNA reads as TGTGCCAGCCGGGACAACTACGAGCAGTACTTC. Translation: CASRDNYEQYF.